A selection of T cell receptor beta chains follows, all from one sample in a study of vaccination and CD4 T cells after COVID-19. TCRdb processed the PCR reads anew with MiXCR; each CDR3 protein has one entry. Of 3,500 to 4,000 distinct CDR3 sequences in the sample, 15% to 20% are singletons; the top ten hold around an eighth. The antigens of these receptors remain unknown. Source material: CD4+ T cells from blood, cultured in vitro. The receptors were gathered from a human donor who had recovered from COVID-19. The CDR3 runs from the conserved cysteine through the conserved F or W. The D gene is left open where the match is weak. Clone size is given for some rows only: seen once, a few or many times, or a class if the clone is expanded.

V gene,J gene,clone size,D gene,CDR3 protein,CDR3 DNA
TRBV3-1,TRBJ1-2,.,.,CASSQAGFYGYTF,TGTGCCAGCAGCCAAGCCGGGTTCTATGGCTACACCTTC
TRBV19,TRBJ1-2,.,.,CASSIQQGNYGYTF,TGTGCCAGTAGTATCCAGCAGGGAAACTATGGCTACACCTTC
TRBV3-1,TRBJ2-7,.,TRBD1,CASAGGQGSYEQYF,TGTGCCAGCGCCGGGGGACAGGGTTCCTACGAGCAGTACTTC
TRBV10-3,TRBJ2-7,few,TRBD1,CAIKARLGTGSSYEQYF,TGTGCCATTAAAGCCCGACTCGGGACAGGGTCTTCGTACGAGCAGTACTTC
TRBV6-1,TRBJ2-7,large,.,CASSDSREQYF,TGTGCCAGCTCGGACAGTCGGGAGCAGTACTTC
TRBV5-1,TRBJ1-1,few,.,CASSSYVTNTEAFF,TGCGCCAGCAGCTCCTACGTTACGAACACTGAAGCTTTCTTT
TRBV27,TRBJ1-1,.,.,CASSFKGQEAFF,TGTGCCAGCAGTTTTAAGGGCCAGGAAGCTTTCTTT
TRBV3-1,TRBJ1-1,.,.,CASSQVGGNTEAFF,TGTGCCAGCAGCCAAGTCGGGGGGAACACTGAAGCTTTCTTT
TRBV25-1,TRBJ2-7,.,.,CASRAPGSYEQYF,TGTGCCAGCAGGGCCCCAGGTTCCTACGAGCAGTACTTC
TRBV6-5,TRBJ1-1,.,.,CASSYTRGNTEAFF,TGTGCCAGCAGTTATACTAGGGGGAACACTGAAGCTTTCTTT
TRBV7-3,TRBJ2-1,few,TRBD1,CASSSTGGAGFNEQFF,TGTGCCAGCAGCTCCACAGGGGGCGCGGGGTTCAATGAGCAGTTCTTC
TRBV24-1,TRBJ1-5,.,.,CATSDSKTSSSYEQYFGPQHF,.
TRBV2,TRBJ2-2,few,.,CASSEELGRTGELFF,TGTGCCAGCAGTGAGGAGCTGGGGCGCACCGGGGAGCTGTTTTTT
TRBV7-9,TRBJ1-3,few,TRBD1,CASSSTGGSGNTIYF,TGTGCCAGCAGTTCAACAGGGGGCTCTGGAAACACCATATATTTT